This TCR beta chain stems from a study of T cell responses to AZD1222 COVID-19 vaccine. Study-level results: Donors in the cohort were predominantly white British and more often female, and clonal diversity was possibly underestimated.

Germline CDR1 MNHNS, CDR2 SASEGT. V trimming: 3 bases; J trimming: 5 bases; junction bases outside the gene matches: 9. CDR3 length: 15 amino acids. About this clone: Antigen unknown.

Produced via immunoSEQ multiplex PCR; TCRdb's table is partial and in-frame only. This table holds around 180,000 clones, around 91% found once. This receptor was identified in an adult in good health. This specimen was peripheral blood, taken on day 0 of AZD1222 vaccination. The chain is built from TRBV6-1 and TRBJ2-5, with TRBD1 matching over 7 bases. The CDR3 nucleotides are TGTGCCAGCAGTGAGAACCGGGACAGAGGTGAGACCCAGTACTTC. Residues: CASSENRDRGETQYF.